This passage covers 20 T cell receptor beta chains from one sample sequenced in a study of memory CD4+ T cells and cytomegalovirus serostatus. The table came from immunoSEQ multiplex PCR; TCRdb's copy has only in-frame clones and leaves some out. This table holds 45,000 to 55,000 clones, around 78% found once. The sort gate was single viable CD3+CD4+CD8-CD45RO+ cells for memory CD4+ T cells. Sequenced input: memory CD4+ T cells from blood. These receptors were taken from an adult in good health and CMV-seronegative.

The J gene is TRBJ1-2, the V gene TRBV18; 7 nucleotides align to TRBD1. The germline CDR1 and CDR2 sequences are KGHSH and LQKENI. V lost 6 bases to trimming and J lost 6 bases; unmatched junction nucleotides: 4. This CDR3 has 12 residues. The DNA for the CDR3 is TGTGCCAGCTCCCCCGGGACAGATGGCTACACCTTC. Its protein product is CASSPGTDGYTF.

In nucleotides, the CDR3 is TGCAGCGTTGGGGACTATCACCAAGAGACCCAGTACTTC. Translated, it gives CSVGDYHQETQYF. This chain joins TRBV29-1 and TRBJ2-5; the match to TRBD2 covers 7 bases. V dropped 4 bases and J dropped 0; count of bases not matched to a gene: 2. The germline gives CDR1 SQVTM, CDR2 ANQGSEA. The CDR3 totals 13 residues.

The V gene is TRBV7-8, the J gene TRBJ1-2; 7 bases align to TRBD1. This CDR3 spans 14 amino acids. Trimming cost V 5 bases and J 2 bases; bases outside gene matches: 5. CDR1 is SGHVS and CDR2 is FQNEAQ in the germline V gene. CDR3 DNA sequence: TGTGCCAGCAGCAGGGGACAGAGGAACTATGGCTACACCTTC. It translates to CASSRGQRNYGYTF.

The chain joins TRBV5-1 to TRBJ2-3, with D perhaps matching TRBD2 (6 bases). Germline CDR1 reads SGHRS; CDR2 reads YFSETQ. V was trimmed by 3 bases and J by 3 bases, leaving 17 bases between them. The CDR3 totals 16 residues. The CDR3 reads CASSSGPGGRTDTQYF. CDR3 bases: TGCGCCAGCAGCTCAGGGCCTGGGGGGAGGACAGATACGCAGTATTTT.

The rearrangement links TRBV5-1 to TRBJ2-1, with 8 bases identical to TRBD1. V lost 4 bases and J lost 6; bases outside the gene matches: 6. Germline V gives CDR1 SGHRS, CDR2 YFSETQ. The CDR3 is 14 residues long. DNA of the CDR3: TGCGCCAGCAGCCCCCGGACAGGGCCCAATGAGCAGTTCTTC. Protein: CASSPRTGPNEQFF.

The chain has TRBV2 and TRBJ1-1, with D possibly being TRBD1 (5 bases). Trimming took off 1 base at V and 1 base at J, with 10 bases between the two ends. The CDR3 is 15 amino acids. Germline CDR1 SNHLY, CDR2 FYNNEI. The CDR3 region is CASSEVGVSNTEAFF. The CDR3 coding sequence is TGTGCCAGCAGTGAAGTGGGGGTGTCGAACACTGAAGCTTTCTTT. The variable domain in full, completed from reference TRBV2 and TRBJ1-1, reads EPEVTQTPSHQVTQMGQEVILRCVPISNHLYFYWYRQILGQKVEFLVSFYNNEISEKSEIFDDQFSVERPDGSNFTLKIRSTKLEDSAMYFCASSEVGVSNTEAFFGQGTRLTVV.

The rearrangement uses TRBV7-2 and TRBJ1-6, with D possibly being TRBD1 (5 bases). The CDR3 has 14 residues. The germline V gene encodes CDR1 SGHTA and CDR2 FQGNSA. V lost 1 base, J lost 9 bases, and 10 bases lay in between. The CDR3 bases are TGTGCCAGCAGCTTAGATCATGGGGGTTCACCCCTCCACTTT. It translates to CASSLDHGGSPLHF.

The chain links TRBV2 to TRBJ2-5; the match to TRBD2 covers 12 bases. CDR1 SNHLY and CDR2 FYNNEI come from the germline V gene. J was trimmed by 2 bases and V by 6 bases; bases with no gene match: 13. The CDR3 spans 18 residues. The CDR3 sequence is CASRIRLAGAPHQETQYF. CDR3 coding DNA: TGTGCCAGCAGGATAAGACTAGCGGGGGCCCCCCATCAAGAGACCCAGTACTTC.

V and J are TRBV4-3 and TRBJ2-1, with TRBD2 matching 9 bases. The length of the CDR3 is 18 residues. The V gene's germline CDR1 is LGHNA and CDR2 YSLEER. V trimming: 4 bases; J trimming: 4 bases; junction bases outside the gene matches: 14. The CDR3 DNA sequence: TGCGCCAGCAGCCTTAGACGAGGCAGCGGGGGGACTTACAATGAGCAGTTCTTC. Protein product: CASSLRRGSGGTYNEQFF.

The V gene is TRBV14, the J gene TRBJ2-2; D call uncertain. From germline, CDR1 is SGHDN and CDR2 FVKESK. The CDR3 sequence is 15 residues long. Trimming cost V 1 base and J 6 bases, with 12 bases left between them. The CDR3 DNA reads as TGTGCCAGCAGCCAAGTTTTAGTGTCAGCCGGGGAGCTGTTTTTT. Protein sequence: CASSQVLVSAGELFF.

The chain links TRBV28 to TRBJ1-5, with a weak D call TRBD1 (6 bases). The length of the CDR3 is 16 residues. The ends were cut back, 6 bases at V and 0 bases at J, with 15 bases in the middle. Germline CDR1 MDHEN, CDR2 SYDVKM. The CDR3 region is CASRPGQKYSNQPQHF. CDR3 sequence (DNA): TGTGCCAGCAGACCTGGACAGAAATATAGCAATCAGCCCCAGCATTTT.

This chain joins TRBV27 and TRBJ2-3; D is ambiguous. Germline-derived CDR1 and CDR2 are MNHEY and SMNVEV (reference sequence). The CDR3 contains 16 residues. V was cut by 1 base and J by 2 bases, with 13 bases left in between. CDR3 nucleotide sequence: TGTGCCAGCAGTTTATTCCCTTTTGGGGACACAGATACGCAGTATTTT. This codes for CASSLFPFGDTDTQYF.

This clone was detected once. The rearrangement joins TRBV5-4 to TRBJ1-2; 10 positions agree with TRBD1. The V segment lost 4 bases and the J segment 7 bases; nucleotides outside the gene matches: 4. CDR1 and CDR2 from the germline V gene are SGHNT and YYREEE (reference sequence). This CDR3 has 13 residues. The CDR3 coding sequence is TGTGCCAGCAGCAGGGACAGGGGATTTGGCTACACCTTC. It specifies CASSRDRGFGYTF. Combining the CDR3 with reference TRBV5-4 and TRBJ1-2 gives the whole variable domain ETGVTQSPTHLIKTRGQQVTLRCSSQSGHNTVSWYQQALGQGPQFIFQYYREEENGRGNFPPRFSGLQFPNYSSELNVNALELDDSALYLCASSRDRGFGYTFGSGTRLTVV.

The CDR3 sequence is CASSLGGTQETQYF. In DNA form, the CDR3 reads TGCGCCAGCAGCTTGGGAGGGACCCAAGAGACCCAGTACTTC. The chain carries TRBV5-1 and TRBJ2-5, with D tentatively TRBD1 or TRBD2 (5 bases each). Per the germline V gene, CDR1 is SGHRS and CDR2 is YFSETQ. The ends were cut back, 0 bases at V and 1 base at J, with 7 bases in the middle. The CDR3 has 14 amino acids.

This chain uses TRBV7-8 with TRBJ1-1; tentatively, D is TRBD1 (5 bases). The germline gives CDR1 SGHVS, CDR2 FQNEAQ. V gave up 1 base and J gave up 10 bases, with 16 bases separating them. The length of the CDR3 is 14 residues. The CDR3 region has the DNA TGTGCCAGCAGCTTAGTTATGAGTCAGGGTAGAGCTTTCTTT. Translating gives CASSLVMSQGRAFF.

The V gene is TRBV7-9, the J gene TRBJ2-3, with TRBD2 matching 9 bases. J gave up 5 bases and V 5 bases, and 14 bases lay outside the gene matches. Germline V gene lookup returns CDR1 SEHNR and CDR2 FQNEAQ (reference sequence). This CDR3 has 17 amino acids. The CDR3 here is CASSKGKAGGQRDTQYF. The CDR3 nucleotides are TGTGCCAGCAGCAAAGGGAAGGCGGGAGGGCAGCGAGATACGCAGTATTTT.

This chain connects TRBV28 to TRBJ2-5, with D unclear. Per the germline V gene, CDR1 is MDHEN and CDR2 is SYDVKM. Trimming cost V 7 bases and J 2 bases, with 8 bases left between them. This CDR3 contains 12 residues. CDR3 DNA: TGTGCCAGCATAGGTGGTCAAGAGACCCAGTACTTC. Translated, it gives CASIGGQETQYF.

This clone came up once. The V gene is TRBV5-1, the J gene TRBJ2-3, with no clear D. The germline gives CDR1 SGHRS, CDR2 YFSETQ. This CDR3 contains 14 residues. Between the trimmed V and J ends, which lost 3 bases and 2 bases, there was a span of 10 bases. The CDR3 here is CASSSAGYTDTQYF. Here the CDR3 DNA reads TGCGCCAGCAGCTCTGCCGGATACACAGATACGCAGTATTTT.

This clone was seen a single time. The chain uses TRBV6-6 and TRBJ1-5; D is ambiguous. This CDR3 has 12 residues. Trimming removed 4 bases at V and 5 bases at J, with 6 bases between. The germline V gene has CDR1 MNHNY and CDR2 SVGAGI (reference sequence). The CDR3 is CASSSSDQPQHF. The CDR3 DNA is TGTGCCAGCAGTTCGTCCGATCAGCCCCAGCATTTT.

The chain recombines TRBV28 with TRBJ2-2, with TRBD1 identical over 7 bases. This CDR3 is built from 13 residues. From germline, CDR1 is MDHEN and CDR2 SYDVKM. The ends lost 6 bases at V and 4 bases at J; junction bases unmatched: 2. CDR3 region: CASRRQGTGELFF. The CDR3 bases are TGTGCCAGCAGGCGACAGGGCACCGGGGAGCTGTTTTTT.